The present entry profiles one T cell receptor beta chain with its context. Its antigen is as yet unknown. This entry is derived from a study of blood T cells in healthy people across ages. Study observations and caveats: From one million sequenced T cells, diversity estimates were lower bounds.

Donors ranged from about 6 to 95 years old and were healthy Caucasians in Russia. Primers used in a second PCR of roughly 6 to 11 cycles were a sample-barcoded 5' primer and a J-beta primer mix. TCRdb itself ran the 5' RACE reads through MiXCR, one entry per CDR3 protein. This sample has about 1.8 million distinct CDR3 sequences; about 50% occur once, and the top ten carry approximately 2.1%. Between the trimmed V and J ends, which lost 8 bases and 1 base, there was a span of 11 bases. The CDR3 has 13 residues. The chain combines TRBV12-3 or TRBV12-4 with TRBJ2-5; perhaps TRBD1 as D (5 bases). This receptor was identified in a woman aged 40 to 50 in good health. The sequenced material came from blood. CDR3 protein: CASSWTPQETQYF. In DNA, the CDR3 is TGTGCCAGCTCATGGACACCCCAAGAGACCCAGTACTTC.